This T cell receptor beta chain was observed in a study of blood T cell repertoires in COVID-19 (dated by TCRdb to about 2020). A note on the overall study: Samples from collaborators originated in the United States, Italy and Spain and spanned both the acute and convalescent phases of COVID-19. The prospective study material was composed of cDNA or gDNA derived from T cells, B-cell-depleted T cells, or PBMCs. The dataset comprised deeply sampled blood TCRbeta repertoires from subjects exposed to, actively infected with, or recovered from COVID-19. The repertoires were released in a freely available public database meant as a resource for research on the immune response to SARS-CoV-2. Samples came from the ongoing ImmuneRACE study (first 160 participants) plus 1,254 subjects from 6 global collaborators. A de-identified subject ID, COVID-19 status, age in years and sex were almost always included in the sample metadata. Where HLA class I and class II types were available, the types were taken from metadata supplied by the sample provider, not from assay-based typing.

Remarks on this clone: The antigen it binds to is not known. No base quality information exists; no much larger clone differs at one position.

From a lookup of the germline V gene, CDR1 and CDR2 are SQVTM and ANQGSEA. The CDR3 measures 17 amino acids from cysteine to phenylalanine. The read is trimmed to its CDR3 DNA, 51 bases read in frame from base 1. Trimming takes 7 bases from V and 4 bases from J, and the germline ends sit 27 bases apart. TCRbeta CDR3 regions were amplified from genomic DNA using the immunoSEQ Assay, a bias-controlled multiplex PCR. The authors' analysis ran thus. Nucleated cell counts per sample were estimated from amplification of reference gene primers within the assay. Sequence reads were collapsed and filtered to measure the absolute abundance of every unique TCRbeta CDR3 rearrangement. For each sample, productive Simpson clonality was calculated as the square root of Simpson's diversity index over productive rearrangements. This is the immuneACCESS table as TCRdb keeps it, with only in-frame sequences that have V and J called. A part of the clones is gone; compared with another copy, unresolved V genes explain less than half, and the rest is unexplained. D and trimming come from the DNA, and the V and J calls and clone size come from that table. Across this sample there are 120,000 to 150,000 clones, with approximately 81% seen only once. About 2.6% of the sample comes from the top ten.

Each collaborating institution followed its own protocols to collect whole blood in K2EDTA tubes. For TCRbeta analysis, collaborators shipped samples in one of three forms: frozen whole blood, isolated PBMCs, or DNA extracted from either of those sample types. Results and caveats for the whole study, not just this receptor: The amount of clinical and demographic metadata varied by source and participant and was provided uncurated.

Sample: peripheral blood. The V and J genes are TRBV29-1 and TRBJ2-3; TRBD2 could be the D gene, as 6 bases match. The receptor was derived from a human donor with acute or convalescent COVID-19. The donor label of this sample is uncertain. The DNA reads TGCAGCGCCGACGGCCAGTACTTAGCGGACCCCCCAGATACGCAGTATTTT. This encodes CSADGQYLADPPDTQYF.